This T cell receptor (beta chain) was identified during a study of blood T cell repertoires in COVID-19. Only in-frame clones appear in the TCRdb table, and some are missing; sequencing was by immunoSEQ multiplex PCR. The sample records roughly 190,000 clones, around 80% being singletons. The CDR3 spans 17 residues. With 2 bases removed from V and 2 bases from J, the gap between germline ends came to 16 bases. From germline, CDR1 is KGHDR and CDR2 SFDVKD. This TCR was recovered from a woman between 50 and 59 years old with acute COVID-19. This chain links TRBV24-1 with TRBJ2-3, with D uncertain. Material for sequencing was PBMCs or T cells enriched from blood (not recorded which). The CDR3 coding sequence is TGTGCCACCAGTGATTCCCGATTGCAGCGAGTCACAGATACGCAGTATTTT. As protein: CATSDSRLQRVTDTQYF.